This TCR beta chain derives from a study of blood T cell repertoires in COVID-19. Repertoires were generated with immunoSEQ multiplex PCR, while TCRdb's copy carries only in-frame clones and drops some. The table has tens of thousands of clones, 82% seen once. The TCR was taken from a woman aged 55-70 years with acute or convalescent COVID-19. The sample comprised peripheral blood.

Here the CDR3 DNA reads TGCGCCACTGCACAGGGGCGTCGGACTACAGATACGCAGTATTTT. Its translation is CATAQGRRTTDTQYF. The chain uses TRBV5-1 and TRBJ2-3, with 7 positions matching TRBD1. The CDR3 is 15 residues long. CDR1 and CDR2 from the germline V gene are SGHRS and YFSETQ. The V and J ends lost 9 bases and 3 bases, in that order; junction bases with no gene match: 13.